A selection of T cell receptor beta chains follows, all from one sample in a study of T-cell reconstitution after alpha-beta-depleted transplantation in children. Each CDR3 protein gets one entry after TCRdb re-called the PCR reads with MiXCR. The sample lists some 110,000 distinct CDR3 sequences, over 9% occurring once. Material: PBMCs, obtained before TCRalphabeta/CD19-depleted stem cell transplant. The source is a boy younger than 10 with acute lymphoblastic leukemia, due to receive a stem cell transplant. Both conserved end residues are part of each CDR3. The D gene is left open where the match is weak. Clone size is given for some rows only: seen once, a few or many times, or a class if the clone is expanded.

TRBJ1-2 | NA | TRBV20-1 | TRBD1 | CSAVTGDYGYTF | TGCAGTGCAGTGACAGGGGACTATGGCTACACCTTC
TRBJ1-1 | NA | TRBV18 | NA | CASSPPTGSGGAFF | TGTGCCAGCTCACCACCAACGGGGTCCGGGGGCGCTTTCTTT
TRBJ2-7 | NA | TRBV11-1 | TRBD2 | CASSLAYGDYAGGSYEQYF | TGTGCCAGCAGCTTAGCGTATGGAGACTACGCGGGAGGCTCCTACGAGCAGTACTTC
TRBJ2-5 | many | TRBV7-6 | NA | CASSLAEDVETQYF | TGTGCCAGCAGCTTAGCCGAAGATGTTGAGACCCAGTACTTC
TRBJ2-3 | few | TRBV29-1 | NA | CSAGWRASGDTQYF | TGCAGCGCCGGTTGGAGGGCCAGTGGAGATACGCAGTATTTT
TRBJ2-6 | few | TRBV7-9 | NA | CASSLAGRGANVLTF | TGTGCCAGCAGCTTAGCAGGGCGGGGGGCCAACGTCCTGACTTTC
TRBJ2-3 | NA | TRBV5-6 | NA | CASSSTSRGATGTDTQYF | TGTGCCAGCAGCTCGACTAGTCGTGGGGCTACCGGCACAGATACGCAGTATTTT
TRBJ2-7 | many | TRBV10-3 | TRBD1 | CAISGDRVYEQYF | TGTGCCATCAGTGGGGACAGGGTCTACGAGCAGTACTTC
TRBJ2-7 | few | TRBV3-1 | NA | CASSQGPRDFYEQYF | TGTGCCAGCAGCCAAGGACCCAGGGACTTCTACGAGCAGTACTTC
TRBJ1-1 | few | TRBV19 | NA | CASSMGRWNTEAFF | TGTGCCAGTAGTATGGGGAGATGGAACACTGAAGCTTTCTTT
TRBJ2-3 | few | TRBV5-1 | NA | CASSPTAGLGADTQYF | TGCGCCAGCAGCCCCACGGCGGGGCTAGGGGCAGATACGCAGTATTTT
TRBJ2-1 | NA | TRBV29-1 | TRBD2 | CSLGLAGEYSEQFF | TGCAGCTTAGGACTAGCGGGAGAGTATAGTGAGCAGTTCTTC
TRBJ2-2 | few | TRBV18 | NA | CASSPQAGNTGELFF | TGTGCCAGCTCACCACAGGCAGGGAACACCGGGGAGCTGTTTTTT
TRBJ2-2 | NA | TRBV7-9 | TRBD1 | CASTGQDRTGDLFF | TGTGCCAGCACAGGACAGGACAGGACCGGGGATCTGTTTTTT
TRBJ2-3 | NA | TRBV7-9 | NA | CASSSSTSAPSTDTQYF | TGTGCCAGCAGCTCCTCGACGAGCGCCCCTAGCACAGATACGCAGTATTTT
TRBJ2-1 | NA | TRBV11-2 | NA | CASSHPWGPGGEQFF | TGTGCCAGCAGCCACCCATGGGGCCCCGGGGGTGAGCAGTTCTTC
TRBJ2-3 | many | TRBV7-8 | TRBD2 | CASSRGTNTDTQYF | TGTGCCAGCAGCCGCGGGACTAACACAGATACGCAGTATTTT
TRBJ1-1 | few | TRBV2 | NA | CASSEALGRPFF | TGTGCCAGCAGTGAAGCTTTGGGGAGACCTTTCTTT
TRBJ1-1 | NA | TRBV27 | TRBD1 | CASSPNRGTNTEAFF | TGTGCCAGCAGTCCTAACAGGGGGACGAACACTGAAGCTTTCTTT